These 12 T cell receptor beta chains were all obtained from the same sample, sequenced in a study of T cells after yellow fever vaccination. TCRdb recomputed calls from the 5' RACE reads with MiXCR, one row per CDR3 protein. The data hold approximately 610,000 distinct CDR3 sequences, with around 17% observed a single time. The material was PBMCs, obtained 5 days after the first yellow fever vaccination. All receptors come from a man aged 18 to 30 who received the YFV17D yellow fever vaccine.

The chain recombines TRBV29-1 with TRBJ1-1; TRBD1 matches 8 bases. CDR3 length: 13 residues. The germline V gene encodes CDR1 SQVTM and CDR2 ANQGSEA. V lost 7 bases to trimming and J lost 3 bases; unmatched junction nucleotides: 7. The CDR3 loop reads CSARTGSDTEAFF. CDR3 nucleotides: TGCAGCGCACGGACAGGGTCGGACACTGAAGCTTTCTTT.

The V and J genes are TRBV3-1 and TRBJ2-6; TRBD1 matches at 7 bases. The CDR3 contains 17 residues. With 4 bases clipped from V and 0 bases from J, the junction kept 6 bases outside the gene matches. The germline gives CDR1 LGHDT, CDR2 YNNKEL (reference sequence). CDR3 loop: CASSRTGLSSGANVLTF. The CDR3 bases are TGTGCCAGCAGCCGGACAGGCCTGAGCTCTGGGGCCAACGTCCTGACTTTC. Supplemented by reference TRBV3-1 and TRBJ2-6, the full variable domain reads DTAVSQTPKYLVTQMGNDKSIKCEQNLGHDTMYWYKQDSKKFLKIMFSYNNKELIINETVPNRFSPKSPDKAHLNLHINSLELGDSAVYFCASSRTGLSSGANVLTFGAGSRLTVL.

At least ten counts were recorded for this clonotype. This chain uses TRBV6-2 or TRBV6-3 with TRBJ2-7; D is unclear. CDR1 is MNHEY and CDR2 is SVGEGT in the germline V gene. This CDR3 region has 12 residues. V dropped 6 bases and J dropped 0 bases, with 6 bases sitting between them. The CDR3 coding sequence is TGTGCCAGCAGCCAGAGCTCCTACGAGCAGTACTTC. As protein: CASSQSSYEQYF.

The chain uses TRBV7-6 and TRBJ2-3, with 10 bases lining up with TRBD2. The CDR3 spans 15 residues. V was pared by 3 bases and J by 6 bases, with 6 bases of the junction left unmatched. Germline V gene data show CDR1 as SGHVS and CDR2 as FNYEAQ. The CDR3 sequence is CASSFRLAGFDTQYF. The CDR3 DNA is TGTGCCAGCAGCTTCCGACTAGCGGGTTTTGATACGCAGTATTTT.

V is TRBV14 and J is TRBJ2-1; no definite D call. The CDR3 contains 16 residues. With 5 bases removed from V and 0 bases from J, the gap between germline ends came to 14 bases. Germline-derived CDR1 and CDR2 are SGHDN and FVKESK. Here the CDR3 reads CASSENYFSSYNEQFF. The CDR3 DNA sequence: TGTGCCAGCAGCGAGAACTACTTCAGCTCCTACAATGAGCAGTTCTTC.

This clonotype was observed many times. J is TRBJ2-3 and V is TRBV29-1, with a possible D match to TRBD2 (5 bases). From germline, CDR1 is SQVTM and CDR2 ANQGSEA. Trimming took off 0 bases at V and 5 bases at J, with 9 bases between the two ends. The CDR3 spans 13 residues. CDR3 loop: CSVEDILGDTQYF. The CDR3 DNA follows: TGCAGCGTTGAAGATATACTAGGAGATACGCAGTATTTT.

There are a few counts of this clonotype. J is TRBJ2-3 and V is TRBV6-1; perhaps TRBD1 as D (5 bases). The length of the CDR3 is 14 residues. Deletions cut 5 bases from V and 2 bases from J, with 11 bases between. The germline gives CDR1 MNHNS, CDR2 SASEGT. The CDR3 sequence is CASSPDRHTDTQYF. The CDR3 DNA follows: TGTGCCAGCAGTCCCGACAGACACACAGATACGCAGTATTTT.

CDR3 nucleotide sequence: TGCGCCAGCAGGCGGGACCCTACCCCGAACACTGAAGCTTTCTTT. It codes for CASRRDPTPNTEAFF. The chain recombines TRBV4-3 with TRBJ1-1, with a tentative D call TRBD1 (5 bases). Deletions cut 6 bases from V and 1 base from J, with 15 bases between. CDR3 length: 15 residues. Germline V CDR1 and CDR2: LGHNA, YSLEER.

The V gene is TRBV4-1, the J gene TRBJ2-3; no clear D. The CDR3 totals 16 residues. From germline, CDR1 is MGHRA and CDR2 YSYEKL. V shed 1 base and J shed 2 bases, with 13 bases lying between them. The CDR3, as DNA: TGCGCCAGCAGCCAAGTTAACCTCGTAGTCACAGATACGCAGTATTTT. Translating gives CASSQVNLVVTDTQYF.

V is TRBV9 and J is TRBJ2-7; 8 nucleotides agree with TRBD2. Germline trimming cut 0 bases from V and 3 bases from J; bases unmatched to any gene: 5. The CDR3 is made up of 15 amino acids. Germline V lookup: CDR1 SGDLS, CDR2 YYNGEE. The CDR3 DNA sequence: TGTGCCAGCAGCGTAGCGGGGGGGCCGCTCTACGAGCAGTACTTC. It codes for CASSVAGGPLYEQYF.

This clonotype was seen a handful of times. The rearrangement uses TRBV11-3 and TRBJ2-2; D is perhaps TRBD1 or TRBD2 (5 bases each). The CDR3 is 16 amino acids. Trimming shortened V by 1 base and J by 4 bases, and 13 bases separated the two germline ends. CDR1 is SGHNT, CDR2 YENEEA, per germline. The CDR3, as DNA: TGTGCCAGCAGCTTAGGCCCGGGGCTGGGCACCGGGGAGCTGTTTTTT. Protein: CASSLGPGLGTGELFF. The whole variable domain, remainder taken from reference TRBV11-3 and TRBJ2-2, is EAGVVQSPRYKIIEKKQPVAFWCNPISGHNTLYWYLQNLGQGPELLIRYENEEAVDDSQLPKDRFSAERLKGVDSTLKIQPAELGDSAVYLCASSLGPGLGTGELFFGEGSRLTVL.

V and J are TRBV5-4 and TRBJ1-2; D gene uncertain. Germline loops: CDR1 SGHNT, CDR2 YYREEE (reference sequence). Trimming took 5 bases from V and 1 from J, leaving 9 bases between them. The CDR3 length is 13 residues. CDR3: CASRAGLNYGYTF. For the CDR3, the DNA is TGTGCCAGCAGAGCTGGTCTTAACTATGGCTACACCTTC.